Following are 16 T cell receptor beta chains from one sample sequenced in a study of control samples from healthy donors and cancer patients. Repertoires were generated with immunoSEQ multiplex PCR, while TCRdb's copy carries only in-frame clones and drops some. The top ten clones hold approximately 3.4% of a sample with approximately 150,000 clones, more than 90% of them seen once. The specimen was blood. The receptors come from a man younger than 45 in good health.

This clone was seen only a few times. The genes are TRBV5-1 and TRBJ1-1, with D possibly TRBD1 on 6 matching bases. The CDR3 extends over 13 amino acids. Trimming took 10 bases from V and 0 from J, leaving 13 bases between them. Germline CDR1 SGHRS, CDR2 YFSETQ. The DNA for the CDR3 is TGCGCCTCCCGGACAGACATGAACACTGAAGCTTTCTTT. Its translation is CASRTDMNTEAFF.

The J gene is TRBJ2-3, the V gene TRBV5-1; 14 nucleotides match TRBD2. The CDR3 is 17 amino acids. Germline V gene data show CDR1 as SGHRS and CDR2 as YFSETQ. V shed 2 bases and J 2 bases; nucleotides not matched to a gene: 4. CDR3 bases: TGCGCCAGCAGCTTAGGGACTAGCGGGGGCCTCACAGATACGCAGTATTTT. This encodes CASSLGTSGGLTDTQYF. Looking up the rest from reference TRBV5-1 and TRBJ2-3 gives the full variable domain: KAGVTQTPRYLIKTRGQQVTLSCSPISGHRSVSWYQQTPGQGLQFLFEYFSETQRNKGNFPGRFSGRQFSNSRSEMNVSTLELGDSALYLCASSLGTSGGLTDTQYFGPGTRLTVL.

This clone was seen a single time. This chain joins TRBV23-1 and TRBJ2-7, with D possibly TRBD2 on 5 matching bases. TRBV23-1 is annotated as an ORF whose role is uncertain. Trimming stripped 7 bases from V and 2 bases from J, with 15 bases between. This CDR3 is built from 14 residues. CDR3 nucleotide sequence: TGCGCCAGCATCCCCCCGAGGGTTACCTACGAGCAGTACTTC. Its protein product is CASIPPRVTYEQYF.

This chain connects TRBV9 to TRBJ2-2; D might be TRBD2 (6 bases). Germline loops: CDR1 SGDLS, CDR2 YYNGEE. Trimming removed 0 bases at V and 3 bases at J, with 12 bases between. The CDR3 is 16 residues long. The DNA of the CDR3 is TGTGCCAGCAGCGTAGACCGGGACTTCGACACCGGGGAGCTGTTTTTT. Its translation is CASSVDRDFDTGELFF.

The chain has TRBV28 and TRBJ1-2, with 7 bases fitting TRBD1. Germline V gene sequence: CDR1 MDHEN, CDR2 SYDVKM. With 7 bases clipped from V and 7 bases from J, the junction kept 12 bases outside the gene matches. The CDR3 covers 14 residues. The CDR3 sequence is CASTQRDREGGYTF. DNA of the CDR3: TGTGCCAGCACCCAACGAGACAGGGAAGGTGGCTACACCTTC.

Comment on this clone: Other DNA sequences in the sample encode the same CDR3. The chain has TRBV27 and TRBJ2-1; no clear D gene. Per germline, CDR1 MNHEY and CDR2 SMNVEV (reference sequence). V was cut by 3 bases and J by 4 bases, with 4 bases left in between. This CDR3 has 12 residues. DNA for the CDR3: TGTGCCAGCAGTTTTAGTTACAATGAGCAGTTCTTC. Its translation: CASSFSYNEQFF.

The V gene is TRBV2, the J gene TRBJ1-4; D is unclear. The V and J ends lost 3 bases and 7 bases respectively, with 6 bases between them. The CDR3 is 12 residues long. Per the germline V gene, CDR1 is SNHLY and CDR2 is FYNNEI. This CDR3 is CASSDRGEKLFF. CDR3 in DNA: TGTGCCAGCAGTGATCGGGGTGAAAAACTGTTTTTT.

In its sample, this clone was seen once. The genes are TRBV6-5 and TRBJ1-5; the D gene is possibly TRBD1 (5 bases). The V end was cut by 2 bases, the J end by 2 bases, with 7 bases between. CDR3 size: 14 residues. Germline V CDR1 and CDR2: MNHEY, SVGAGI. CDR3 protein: CASSYRGGNQPQHF. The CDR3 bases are TGTGCCAGCAGTTACAGGGGCGGCAATCAGCCCCAGCATTTT.

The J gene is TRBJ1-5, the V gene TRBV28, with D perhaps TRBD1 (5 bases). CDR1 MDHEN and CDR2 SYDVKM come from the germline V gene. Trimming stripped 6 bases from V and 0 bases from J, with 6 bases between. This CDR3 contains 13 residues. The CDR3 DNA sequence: TGTGCCAGCAGCAGGGATAGCAATCAGCCCCAGCATTTT. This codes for CASSRDSNQPQHF.

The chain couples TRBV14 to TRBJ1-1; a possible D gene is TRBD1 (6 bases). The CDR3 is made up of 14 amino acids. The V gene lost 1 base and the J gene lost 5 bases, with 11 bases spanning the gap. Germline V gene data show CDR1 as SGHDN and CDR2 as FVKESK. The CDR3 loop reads CASSQVRGATEAFF. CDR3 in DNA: TGTGCCAGCAGCCAAGTCCGGGGGGCTACTGAAGCTTTCTTT.

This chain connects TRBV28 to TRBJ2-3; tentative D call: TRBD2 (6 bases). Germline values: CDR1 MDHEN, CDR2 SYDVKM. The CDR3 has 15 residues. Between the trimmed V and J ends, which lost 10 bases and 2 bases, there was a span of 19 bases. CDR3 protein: CATHRPGLLTDTQYF. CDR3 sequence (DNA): TGTGCCACCCACAGACCGGGACTCCTCACAGATACGCAGTATTTT.

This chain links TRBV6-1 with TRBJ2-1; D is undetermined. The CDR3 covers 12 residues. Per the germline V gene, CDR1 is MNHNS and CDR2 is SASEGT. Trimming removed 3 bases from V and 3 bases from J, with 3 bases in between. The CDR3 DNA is TGTGCCAGCAGTGATAGCTACAATGAGCAGTTCTTC. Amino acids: CASSDSYNEQFF.

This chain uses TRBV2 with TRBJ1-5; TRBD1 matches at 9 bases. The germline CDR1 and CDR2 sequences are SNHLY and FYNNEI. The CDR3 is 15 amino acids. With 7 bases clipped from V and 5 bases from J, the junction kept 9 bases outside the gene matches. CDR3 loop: CASMRDRDLDQPQHF. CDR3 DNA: TGTGCCAGCATGAGGGACAGGGACCTGGATCAGCCCCAGCATTTT.

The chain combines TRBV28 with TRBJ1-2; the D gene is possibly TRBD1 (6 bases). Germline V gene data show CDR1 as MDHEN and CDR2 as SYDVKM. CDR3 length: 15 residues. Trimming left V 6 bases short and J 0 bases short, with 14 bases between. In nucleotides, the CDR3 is TGTGCCAGCAGCTTAACACAGGGAGCTAACTATGGCTACACCTTC. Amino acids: CASSLTQGANYGYTF.

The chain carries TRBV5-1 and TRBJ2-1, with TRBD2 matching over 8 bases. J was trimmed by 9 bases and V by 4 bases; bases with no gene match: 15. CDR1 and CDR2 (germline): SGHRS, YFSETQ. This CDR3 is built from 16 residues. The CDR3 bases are TGCGCCAGCAGCCTAAACTCGGAGCGGGGGACCGCTGAGCAGTTCTTC. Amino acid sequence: CASSLNSERGTAEQFF.

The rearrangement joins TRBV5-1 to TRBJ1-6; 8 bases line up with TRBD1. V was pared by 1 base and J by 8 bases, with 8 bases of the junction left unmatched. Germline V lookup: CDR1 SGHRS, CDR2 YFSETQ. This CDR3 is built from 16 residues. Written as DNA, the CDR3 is TGCGCCAGCAGCTTGAGTGACAGGGGATCCGATTCACCCCTCCACTTT. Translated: CASSLSDRGSDSPLHF.